This T cell receptor beta chain was recovered during a study of T cell responses to AZD1222 COVID-19 vaccine. The study's findings and limits: Spike-wide vaccine-associated CD4 TCRs dominated at 160-218 and 743-854. In all cases, repertoires were sampled only after the peak T cell response.

Sequencing was performed with immunoSEQ multiplex PCR; in TCRdb, only in-frame clones are kept and a portion is missing. The table shows under 130,000 clones, with roughly 88% occurring only once. J gave up 7 bases and V 6 bases, and 10 bases lay outside the gene matches. This CDR3 region has 15 residues. Germline CDR1 SGHDT, CDR2 YYEEEE. Of note for this clone: What it binds is unknown.

Sequencing was performed on peripheral blood, taken on day 0 of AZD1222 vaccination. The receptor was derived from an adult in good health. This chain joins TRBV5-6 and TRBJ1-6, with 7 bases lining up with TRBD1. CDR3 amino acids: CASILRGQLNSPLHF. CDR3 bases: TGTGCCAGCATCCTTCGGGGACAGTTAAATTCACCCCTCCACTTT.